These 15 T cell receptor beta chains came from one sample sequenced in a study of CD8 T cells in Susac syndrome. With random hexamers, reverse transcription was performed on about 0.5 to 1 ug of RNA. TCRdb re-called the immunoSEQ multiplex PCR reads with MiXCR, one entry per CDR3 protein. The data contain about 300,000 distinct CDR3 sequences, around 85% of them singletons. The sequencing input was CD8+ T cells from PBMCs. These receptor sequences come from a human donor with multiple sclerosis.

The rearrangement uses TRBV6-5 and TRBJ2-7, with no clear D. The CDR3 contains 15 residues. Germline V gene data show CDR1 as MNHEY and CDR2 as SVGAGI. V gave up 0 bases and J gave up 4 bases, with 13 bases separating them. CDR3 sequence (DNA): TGTGCCAGCAGTTACTCTCAGATCTCGGTGTACGAGCAGTACTTC. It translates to CASSYSQISVYEQYF.

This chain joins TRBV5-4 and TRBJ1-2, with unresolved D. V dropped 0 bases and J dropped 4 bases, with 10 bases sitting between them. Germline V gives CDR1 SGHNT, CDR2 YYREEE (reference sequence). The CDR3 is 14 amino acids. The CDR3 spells CASSLEYSSYGYTF. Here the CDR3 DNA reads TGTGCCAGCAGCTTGGAGTACAGCTCCTATGGCTACACCTTC.

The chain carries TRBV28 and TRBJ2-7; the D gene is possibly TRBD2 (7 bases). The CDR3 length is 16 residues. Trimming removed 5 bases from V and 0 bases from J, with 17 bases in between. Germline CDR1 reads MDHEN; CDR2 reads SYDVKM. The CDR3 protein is CASSIPRGEGSYEQYF. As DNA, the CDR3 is TGTGCCAGCAGTATCCCGAGGGGGGAGGGCTCCTACGAGCAGTACTTC.

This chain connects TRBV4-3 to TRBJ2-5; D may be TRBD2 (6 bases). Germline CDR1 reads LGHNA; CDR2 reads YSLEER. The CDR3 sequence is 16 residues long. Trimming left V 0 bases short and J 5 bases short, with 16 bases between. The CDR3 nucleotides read TGCGCCAGCAGCCAAGATTTGGGACTTGGCGAGGAGACCCAGTACTTC. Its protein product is CASSQDLGLGEETQYF.

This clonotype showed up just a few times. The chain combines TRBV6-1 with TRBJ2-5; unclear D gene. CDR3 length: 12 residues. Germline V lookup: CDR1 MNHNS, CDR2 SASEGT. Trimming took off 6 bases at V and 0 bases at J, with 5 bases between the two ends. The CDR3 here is CASRGYQETQYF. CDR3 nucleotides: TGTGCCAGCAGGGGGTACCAAGAGACCCAGTACTTC.

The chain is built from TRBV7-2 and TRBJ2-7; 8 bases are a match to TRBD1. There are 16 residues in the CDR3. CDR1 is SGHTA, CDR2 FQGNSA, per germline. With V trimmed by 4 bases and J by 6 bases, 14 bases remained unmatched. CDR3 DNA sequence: TGTGCCAGCAGCTCGGTAACCGGGACAGGTTTTGGCGAGCAGTACTTC. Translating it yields CASSSVTGTGFGEQYF.

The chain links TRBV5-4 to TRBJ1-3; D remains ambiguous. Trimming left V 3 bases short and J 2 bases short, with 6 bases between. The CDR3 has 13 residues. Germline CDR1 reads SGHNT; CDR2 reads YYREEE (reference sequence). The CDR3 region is CASSSRAGNTIYF. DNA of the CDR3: TGTGCCAGCAGCTCTCGGGCTGGAAACACCATATATTTT. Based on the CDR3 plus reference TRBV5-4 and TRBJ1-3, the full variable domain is ETGVTQSPTHLIKTRGQQVTLRCSSQSGHNTVSWYQQALGQGPQFIFQYYREEENGRGNFPPRFSGLQFPNYSSELNVNALELDDSALYLCASSSRAGNTIYFGEGSWLTVV.

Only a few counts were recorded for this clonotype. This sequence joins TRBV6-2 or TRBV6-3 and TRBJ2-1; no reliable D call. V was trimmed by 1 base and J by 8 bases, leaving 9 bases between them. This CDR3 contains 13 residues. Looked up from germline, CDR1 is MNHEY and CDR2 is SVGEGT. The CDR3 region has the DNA TGTGCCAGCAGTTACTTTCTGGCCCATGAGCAGTTCTTC. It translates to CASSYFLAHEQFF.

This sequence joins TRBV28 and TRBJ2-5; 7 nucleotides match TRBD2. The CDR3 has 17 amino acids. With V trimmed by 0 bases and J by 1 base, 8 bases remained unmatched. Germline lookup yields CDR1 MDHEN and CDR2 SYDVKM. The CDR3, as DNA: TGTGCCAGCAGTTTATGGGATCCCTCTAGCGGCCAAGAGACCCAGTACTTC. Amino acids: CASSLWDPSSGQETQYF.

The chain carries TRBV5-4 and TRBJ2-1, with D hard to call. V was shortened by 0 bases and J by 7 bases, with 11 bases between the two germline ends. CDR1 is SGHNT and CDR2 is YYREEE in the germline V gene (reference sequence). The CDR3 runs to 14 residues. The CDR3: CASSLVTRVNEQFF. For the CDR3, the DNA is TGTGCCAGCAGCTTGGTTACACGGGTAAATGAGCAGTTCTTC.

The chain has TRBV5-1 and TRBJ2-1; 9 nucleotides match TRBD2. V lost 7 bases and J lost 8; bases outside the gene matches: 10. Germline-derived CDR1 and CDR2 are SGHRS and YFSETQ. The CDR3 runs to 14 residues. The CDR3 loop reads CASLVSSGSDEQFF. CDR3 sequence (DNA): TGCGCCAGCCTAGTAAGTAGCGGGAGCGATGAGCAGTTCTTC.

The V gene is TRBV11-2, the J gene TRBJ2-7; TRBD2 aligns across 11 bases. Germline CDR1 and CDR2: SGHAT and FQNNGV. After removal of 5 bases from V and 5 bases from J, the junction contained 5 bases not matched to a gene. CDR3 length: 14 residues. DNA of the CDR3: TGTGCCAGCAGCCGACTAGCGGGAAGAAACGAGCAGTACTTC. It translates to CASSRLAGRNEQYF.

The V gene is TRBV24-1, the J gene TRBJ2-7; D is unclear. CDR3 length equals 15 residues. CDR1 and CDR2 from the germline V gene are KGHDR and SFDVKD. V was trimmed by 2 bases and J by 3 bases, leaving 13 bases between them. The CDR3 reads CATSDSTLGSYEQYF. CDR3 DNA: TGTGCCACCAGTGATTCAACCCTTGGCAGCTACGAGCAGTACTTC.

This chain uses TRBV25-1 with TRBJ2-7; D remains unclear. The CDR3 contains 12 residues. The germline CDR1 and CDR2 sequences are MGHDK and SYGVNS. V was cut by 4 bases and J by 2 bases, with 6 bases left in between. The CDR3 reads CASSAGAYEQYF. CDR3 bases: TGTGCCAGCAGTGCCGGCGCCTACGAGCAGTACTTC.

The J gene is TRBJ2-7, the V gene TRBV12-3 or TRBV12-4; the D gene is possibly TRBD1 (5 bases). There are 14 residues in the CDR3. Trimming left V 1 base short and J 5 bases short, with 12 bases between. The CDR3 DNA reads TGTGCCAGCAGTTTAGAAGGGGTCAACAACGAGCAGTACTTC. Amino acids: CASSLEGVNNEQYF.